This TCR beta chain was identified in a study of vaccination and CD4 T cells after COVID-19 (dated by TCRdb to between 2021 and 2022). General notes on the study: SARS-CoV-2 positivity had been established in the convalescent patients by nasal swab PCR, and mild disease was recorded in roughly 9 of these patients and severe disease in one. In the convalescent cohort there were six males and four females, among whom were two Hispanic individuals, seven Caucasians, two Asians and one multiracial person. Participants got two doses of the Pfizer-BioNTech BNT162b2 vaccine (n=8) or two doses of the Moderna mRNA-1273 vaccine (n=2). Post-COVID blood samples were collected from convalescent patients a median of approximately 100 days after diagnosis, with a range of roughly 35 to 161 days. Post-vaccine blood samples were taken a median of approximately 70 days after the second vaccine dose, with a range of 14 to 241 days. The cultures were stimulated with overlapping spike peptide pools from SARS-CoV-2 and from the common cold coronaviruses HCoV-NL63, HCoV-OC43 and HCoV-229E. In control cultures, a CEFX viral epitope pool was used as positive control, an HIV-1 Nef peptide pool was used as negative control, or no peptide was added. The spike-specific CD4+ TCR repertoire was compared before and after mRNA vaccination in 10 COVID-19 convalescent patients and several infection-naive healthy vaccine recipients.

The library was obtained by PCR. TCR sequencing of DNA from cultured CD4+ T cells used the Oncomine TCR Beta short-read assay at the Johns Hopkins FTIC core. The QIAamp micro DNA kit was used to extract genomic DNA from the cultured CD4+ T cells. Oncomine TCR Beta libraries from cultured CD4+ T cells were pooled with unique dual indexes and sequenced on an Illumina iSeq 100. In the authors' own workflow: Non-productive sequences were filtered out, and CDR3s that did not start with C, did not end with F or W, or were shorter than 7 amino acids were discarded. The MANAFEST web application was used to identify antigen-specific clonotypes by comparing peptide-stimulated wells against reference wells and other culture wells. To be called positive, a clone needed an FDR below 0.05, an odds ratio above 5, and a productive frequency above 0.1% in at least two of three replicate wells. Cross-reactive clonotypes were defined as significantly expanded in both SARS-CoV-2 spike wells and at least one common cold coronavirus spike condition. CDR3 homology was assessed with Levenshtein distances (stringdist) and unrooted phylogenetic trees (ape) in R version 3.6.1. TCRdb's own reprocessing of the public reads used fastp at Q25 and MiXCR and kept productive beta chains. Each entry is one CDR3 protein sequence, shown with its most common DNA and genes. These V and J calls derive from TCRdb rather than the authors' analysis. For this sample the table gives some 14,000 distinct CDR3 sequences, of which 55% were detected only once. The top ten hold around 15% of the sample.

Points the paper makes about the study in general: In convalescent patients, a median around 86% of post-vaccine SARS-CoV-2-reactive clones were detected only after vaccination, suggesting vaccine-specific priming. The median count of SARS-CoV-2-reactive clonotypes went up from around 21 after infection to 30 to 40 after vaccination, although the change was not significant. Of the vaccine-specific clones in convalescent patients, 304 of 307, or nearly all, reacted only to SARS-CoV-2 spike and did not cross-react with common cold coronaviruses. Only a relatively small number of convalescent patients were included in the study, and early timepoints following natural infection were not analyzed.

From a lookup of the germline V gene, CDR1 and CDR2 are SGDLS and YYNGEE. The CDR3, cysteine through phenylalanine, is 13 amino acids long. CDR3 DNA is the only sequence kept; it has 39 bases, read in frame from the first base. After removal of 3 bases from V and 5 bases from J, the junction retains 3 bases not matched to a gene. Worth noting for this clonotype: The clone's antigen remains unknown. Base qualities are not recorded, but no much larger clone differs from it by a single base.

The treatment or condition tag for this specimen amounts to: approximately 10-day PBMC culture with coronavirus spike peptide pools or control peptides (ViraFEST assay). The study used the ViraFEST assay, which expanded antigen-specific T cells with peptide pools and then identified expanded clonotypes by TCR sequencing. The positive SARS-CoV-2 PCR tests of the convalescent patients were dated from March to December 2020, before the Alpha, Beta and Delta variants emerged in the United States. Two million PBMCs per well were cultured in IMDM with 5% human AB serum and 9 to 10 IU/ml IL-2, plus 10 ug/ml peptide pools. Half of the culture medium was replaced with fresh IL-2-containing medium on days 3 and 7. After 10 days of culture, CD4+ T cells were isolated by negative selection using the EasySep CD4+ T cell isolation kit. PBMCs were separated from whole blood using Ficoll-Paque Plus gradient centrifugation and then either used fresh or cryopreserved at -140C. In general, triplicate wells were set up for every culture condition.

The sequence is built from TRBV9 and TRBJ1-2, and 8 junction bases match TRBD1. The sample was CD4+ T cells from blood, cultured in vitro. The sequence came from a human donor who had recovered from COVID-19. For the CDR3, the sequence is CASSARQGYGYTF. The DNA is as follows: TGTGCCAGCAGCGCTCGACAGGGGTATGGCTACACCTTC.